The present T cell receptor (beta chain) was sequenced within a study of naive and memory T cell subsets (TCRdb year 2017). With regard to the full study: An open-source, UMI-based TCR alpha and beta sequencing pipeline was applied to sorted naive and memory peripheral blood T cell subsets. RNA was DNase-treated and reverse transcribed with TCR constant-region primers, mostly using SuperScript III. Complete agreement was observed between the functional CMV T cell responses and the IgG serology results. What the study reported, not specific to this receptor: A few larger clonotypes were present in naive repertoires, particularly the CD8 repertoires, and these clonotypes were possibly memory cells re-expressing CD45RA. Once error correction was done, more than 95% of naive TCR sequences showed up just once, which made the naive abundance distributions much steeper than those of the memory subsets. The repertoire findings for the naive and memory subsets could not be validated, as no ground truth was available. Clonotypes were defined as single alpha or beta chain sequences, not paired alpha/beta receptors. In both CD4 and CD8 cells, a rise in Gini index and a fall in Shannon and inverse Simpson diversity were observed from naive through CM, EM and EMRA. A power law was followed by TCR abundance, with an exponent that differed between naive and memory subsets but was consistent across the three individuals. RNA-based TCR counts may be influenced by expression changes linked to T cell activation and differentiation.

The library was made by UMI-ligation and nested PCR. To cover both TRBC1 and TRBC2, the beta constant-region primer consisted of an equimolar mix of two oligonucleotides. T4 RNA ligase 1 ligated a single-stranded oligonucleotide carrying the SP2 primer and a 12-nucleotide UMI to the cDNA 3' end. The ligated cDNA went through four rounds of PCR with nested alpha and beta constant-region primers together with the SP2 primer. The ligation reaction was incubated at 16°C for roughly 18-25 hours. PCR2 was typically run as a SYBR Green qPCR and stopped at a predetermined threshold to prevent over-amplification. Agencourt AMPure XP magnetic beads were used for all purifications after the first. Library quantification was done by Qubit, followed by a TapeStation check on which the main peak was expected at around 650 bp. Sequencing of the pooled libraries was done on an Illumina MiSeq using v2 2x251 paired-end kits, which typically yielded roughly 0.95-2.2 million reads per sample. Each sample was pooled at about 4.2 nM, and roughly 4.5-7.5% PhiX was included to help cluster recognition. The authors processed their data as follows. V and J genes were assigned to Demultiplexor-processed FASTQ reads by Decombinator through tag matching, with a single base-pair mismatch being allowed. By using UMIs, Collapsinator corrected both sequencing errors and the frequency errors caused by PCR heterogeneity. TCRs were translated and CDR3s were extracted from the conserved cysteine to the FGXG phenylalanine by CDR3Translator, with non-productive sequences being flagged. Repertoires were subsampled to equal numbers of UMI-defined TCRs before Gini, Shannon entropy and inverse Simpson indices were calculated. Within the linear range, a power law was fitted to clonotype abundance distributions using maximum likelihood. For one naive CD8 sample, the pipeline and MIGEC produced similar UMI counts, unique TCR numbers and clonal distributions. In one analysis, naive TCRs that were also found in any memory subset of the same donor were excluded from the naive repertoire. Repertoires were searched for about 7,300 CMV-associated CDR3 sequences compiled from VDJdb and a published dataset. TCRdb cleaned the public reads at Q25 with fastp, built clones with MiXCR and kept in-frame beta chains. Entries are consolidated by CDR3 protein sequence, retaining the most common genes and DNA. None of the V and J calls come from the authors' own analysis; TCRdb made them. The sample has 150,000 or so distinct CDR3 sequences on record, approximately 17% of them singletons. Just over 0.14% of the sample goes to the ten largest clones.

V is trimmed back by 5 bases and J by 2 bases, and the junction contains 10 bases that no gene match accounts for. CDR3 length: 17 amino acids, cysteine to phenylalanine. Just the 51-base CDR3 DNA is kept, in frame starting at base 1. Taken from the germline V gene (reference sequence), the CDR1 and CDR2 loops are DFQATT and SNEGSKA. TCR alpha and beta chain libraries were amplified separately from the second PCR step onward. To determine each donor's CMV status, fresh PBMCs were stimulated overnight with CMV viral lysate, and IFNgamma production from CD4+ T cells was then assessed. CD4 T cells were positively selected with Miltenyi beads, followed by positive selection of CD8 T cells from the CD4-negative fraction. Cells were stained for CD3, CD4, CD8, CD45RA, CD27 and a live/dead dye and were sorted on a BD Aria II into four subsets based on CD45RA and CD27. A few healthy volunteers provided blood, and the blood of each volunteer was split into CD4 and CD8 T cells and then into four differentiation subsets. Around 120 ml of peripheral blood was collected from each donor, and PBMC were isolated from the blood using Ficoll-Paque PLUS density-gradient centrifugation. Sorted cells were lysed in RLT buffer, after which RNA was extracted using a Qiagen RNeasy kit and stored at -80 degrees C.

Ten or more counts support this clonotype. Its antigen is not yet known. There are no base qualities to consult, and no much larger clone falls within one base. This receptor chain uses TRBV20-1 and TRBJ2-6; TRBD2 agrees with 9 junctional bases. The TCR originated in a human donor in good health. The sample was naive CD4+ T cells from blood. The cell subset or site label on this specimen signifies: naive T cells, CD45RA high CD27+. The CDR3 in this case is CSAPGLAGVPGANVLTF. The DNA sequence reads TGCAGTGCTCCCGGGTTAGCGGGAGTCCCTGGGGCCAACGTCCTGACTTTC.